This TCR beta chain came from a study of identical twins. The length of the CDR3 is 18 residues. V was clipped by 6 bases and J by 3 bases; unmatched bases: 12. The germline V gene encodes CDR1 SGHAT and CDR2 FQDESV (reference sequence). TCRdb redid the calling of the 5' RACE reads with MiXCR, one entry per CDR3 protein. The sample lists some 690,000 distinct CDR3 sequences, 20% to 25% seen once, with approximately 4.3% in the top ten. These sequences were also reported in another study, on T cells expressing NK-cell markers.

The rearrangement joins TRBV11-1 to TRBJ2-7; 15 bases match TRBD2. This receptor was taken from a woman younger than 30 in good health. The material sequenced was PBMCs. The CDR3 sequence: CASSTGLAGGQYLYEQYF. In DNA, the CDR3 is TGTGCCAGCAGTACCGGACTAGCGGGAGGGCAGTATCTCTACGAGCAGTACTTC.